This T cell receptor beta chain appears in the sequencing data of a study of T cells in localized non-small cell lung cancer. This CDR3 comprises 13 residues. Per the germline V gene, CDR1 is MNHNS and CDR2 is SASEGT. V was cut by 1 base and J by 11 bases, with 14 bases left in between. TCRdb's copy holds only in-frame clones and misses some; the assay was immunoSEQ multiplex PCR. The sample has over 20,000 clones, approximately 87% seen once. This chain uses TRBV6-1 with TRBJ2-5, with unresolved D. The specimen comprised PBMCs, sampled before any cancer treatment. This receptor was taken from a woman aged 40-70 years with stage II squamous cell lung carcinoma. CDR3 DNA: TGTGCCAGCAGTGAAGGGGTTAGTACGTCGCAGTACTTC. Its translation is CASSEGVSTSQYF.